This T cell receptor beta chain appears in the sequencing data of a study of Ad26.COV2.S vaccination and SARS-CoV-2 variants. This clone was recorded only once. The treatment: over 15 received Ad26.COV2.S at low or high dose, single or two shots; roughly five received placebo; per-sample allocation not given. The samples were gathered on day 63 after the first injection of vaccine or placebo. The CDR3 has 15 residues. CDR1 MNHEY and CDR2 SMNVEV come from the germline V gene (reference sequence). Trimming shortened V by 6 bases and J by 3 bases, and 14 bases separated the two germline ends. Sequenced by immunoSEQ multiplex PCR; TCRdb stores in-frame clones only, minus some. The sample includes around 380,000 clones, about nine tenths seen only once; the top ten take 3.5%.

This sample comprised peripheral blood, obtained in a trial of Ad26.COV2.S vaccine versus placebo. The chain carries TRBV27 and TRBJ2-2; D might be TRBD1 or TRBD2, each matching 5 bases. The sequence derives from a person between 18 and 60 years old who received the Ad26.COV2.S COVID-19 vaccine or a placebo. The CDR3 here is CASSGTGTYTGELFF. The DNA of the CDR3 is TGTGCCAGCAGCGGAACCGGGACGTACACCGGGGAGCTGTTTTTT.